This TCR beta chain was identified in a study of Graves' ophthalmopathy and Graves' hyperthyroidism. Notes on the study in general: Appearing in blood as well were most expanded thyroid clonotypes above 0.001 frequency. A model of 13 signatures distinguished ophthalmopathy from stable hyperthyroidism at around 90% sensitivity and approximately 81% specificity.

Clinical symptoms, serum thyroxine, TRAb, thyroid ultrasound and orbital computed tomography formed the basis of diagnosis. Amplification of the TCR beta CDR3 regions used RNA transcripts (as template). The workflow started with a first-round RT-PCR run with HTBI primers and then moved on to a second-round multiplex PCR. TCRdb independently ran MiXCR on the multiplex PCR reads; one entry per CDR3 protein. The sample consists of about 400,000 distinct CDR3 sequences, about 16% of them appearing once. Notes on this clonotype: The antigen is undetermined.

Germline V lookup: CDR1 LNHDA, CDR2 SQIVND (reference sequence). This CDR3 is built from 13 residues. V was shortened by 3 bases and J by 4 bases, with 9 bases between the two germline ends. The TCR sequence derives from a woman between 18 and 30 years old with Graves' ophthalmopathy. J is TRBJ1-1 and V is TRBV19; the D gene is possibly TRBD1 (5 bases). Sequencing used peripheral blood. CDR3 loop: CASSILRGTEAFF. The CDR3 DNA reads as TGTGCCAGTAGTATTTTGAGGGGCACTGAAGCTTTCTTT.